Ten or more counts support the clone carrying this TCR beta chain. Its antigen is not known. These data belong to a study of human T cells and chemical hapten exposure. Indicated time point: patch test 1, 2 weeks after DPC sensitization. Treatment here: therapeutic diphenylcyclopropenone sensitization with weekly scalp DPC. Participating donors were patients with alopecia, aged 18 to 70 years, considered appropriate candidates for DPC. TCRdb re-derived calls from the RACE reads in MiXCR, one entry per CDR3 protein. The sample has around 120,000 distinct CDR3 sequences, roughly 15% seen once. Overall study findings and caveats: No change in TCRs above 1 in 1000 frequency was produced by DPC sensitization.

CDR3 size: 15 residues. Germline V gives CDR1 ENHRY, CDR2 SYGVKD. The ends were cut back, 5 bases at V and 1 base at J, with 14 bases in the middle. V usage is TRBV10-3 and J usage is TRBJ2-5, with D perhaps TRBD2 (5 bases). This receptor was taken from a man aged 18 to 30 with alopecia areata. Some clones in this sample may be carry-over from other donors' samples. Specimen: whole blood, collected in connection with sensitization to the hapten diphenylcyclopropenone (DPC). CDR3 coding DNA: TGTGCCATCAGTCCCAAGCGGCCATTCCAAGAGACCCAGTACTTC. Translated, it gives CAISPKRPFQETQYF.